This T cell receptor beta chain came from a study of CD8 T cells in ankylosing spondylitis. Turning to this clonotype: Its antigen remains unknown.

CDR1 is SGHRS, CDR2 YFSETQ, per germline. This CDR3 region has 14 residues. The V and J ends lost 6 bases and 1 base respectively, with 13 bases between them. Study-wide results and limits: Prior literature has documented some motif variants in synovial fluid and blood from reactive arthritis. Made up of under ten highly homologous variants, a TCR beta motif appeared characteristic of ankylosing spondylitis blood. Disease-associated clones were CD8+ and fairly uncommon in peripheral blood. Disease-associated clones were reportedly significantly overrepresented in matched ankylosing spondylitis synovial fluid.

Quantitative 5'-RACE was performed with molecular barcodes, and it yielded the TCR beta libraries. A single record per CDR3 protein comes from TCRdb applying MiXCR to the 5' RACE reads. The repertoire holds 700,000 to 850,000 distinct CDR3 sequences, with over 9.5% as singletons. The TCR comes from a male donor with ankylosing spondylitis. The V and J genes are TRBV5-1 and TRBJ2-5; D gene uncertain. The sequenced material came from blood, either unsorted or a sorted T cell fraction (not recorded which). Here the CDR3 reads CASTKDLLQETQYF. CDR3 in DNA: TGCGCCAGCACCAAGGACCTACTCCAAGAGACCCAGTACTTC.